The 12 T cell receptor beta chains given below trace back to one sample, sequenced in a study of blood T cell repertoires in COVID-19. Assay: immunoSEQ multiplex PCR; the TCRdb copy retains only in-frame clones and omits some. The profile shows some 67,000 clones, roughly nine tenths of them singletons. The sample was peripheral blood. The receptors stem from a young woman with acute or convalescent COVID-19.

This chain's CDR3 is CASSEDRPSLSYEQYF. CDR3 coding DNA: TGTGCCAGCAGTGAAGACAGGCCTAGTTTGTCCTACGAGCAGTACTTC. The V call is TRBV6-1, the J call TRBJ2-7, with D possibly TRBD1 on 5 matching bases. CDR1 and CDR2 from the germline V gene are MNHNS and SASEGT. The CDR3 consists of 16 residues. Deletions cut 1 base from V and 1 base from J, with 14 bases between.

V and J are TRBV4-1 and TRBJ1-3, with D possibly being TRBD1 (5 bases). Germline CDR1 reads MGHRA; CDR2 reads YSYEKL. This CDR3 contains 15 residues. Trimming took 1 base from V and 0 from J, leaving 7 bases between them. CDR3 bases: TGCGCCAGCAGCCAAGTGGGGGGCTCTGGAAACACCATATATTTT. The encoded protein is CASSQVGGSGNTIYF.

This rearrangement joins TRBV2 to TRBJ1-5, with D tentatively TRBD1 (5 bases). The CDR3 totals 14 residues. From germline, CDR1 is SNHLY and CDR2 FYNNEI. V lost 7 bases to trimming and J lost 0 bases, with 10 bases between them. The CDR3 loop reads CASTRQYSNQPQHF. The CDR3 nucleotides read TGTGCCAGCACAAGACAGTATAGCAATCAGCCCCAGCATTTT.

This clone was recorded only once. The chain is built from TRBV5-1 and TRBJ2-3; TRBD2 aligns across 10 bases. The CDR3 runs to 17 residues. Trimming cost V 0 bases and J 6 bases; bases outside gene matches: 10. Germline CDR1 is SGHRS and CDR2 is YFSETQ. CDR3: CASSLAGLAGVSDTQYF. CDR3 DNA: TGCGCCAGCAGCTTGGCCGGGCTAGCGGGAGTCTCGGATACGCAGTATTTT.

This chain joins TRBV29-1 and TRBJ1-5, with 7 bases aligning to TRBD1. The germline V gene has CDR1 SQVTM and CDR2 ANQGSEA. V lost 6 bases and J lost 1; bases outside the gene matches: 9. CDR3 length: 15 residues. The chain's CDR3 is CSVREGAASNQPQHF. In DNA form, the CDR3 reads TGCAGCGTCCGGGAGGGGGCCGCAAGCAATCAGCCCCAGCATTTT.

The J gene is TRBJ1-2, the V gene TRBV30; D possibly corresponds to TRBD1 (5 bases). The CDR3 sequence is 18 residues long. Per germline, CDR1 GTSNPN and CDR2 SVGIG (reference sequence). V was cut by 0 bases and J by 5 bases, with 25 bases left in between. The CDR3 loop reads CAWSVLRDRYRGPYGYTF. CDR3 in DNA: TGTGCCTGGAGTGTACTCAGGGATAGGTATCGAGGACCTTATGGCTACACCTTC. The full variable domain, its missing parts supplied by reference TRBV30 and TRBJ1-2, is SQTIHQWPATLVQPVGSPLSLECTVEGTSNPNLYWYRQAAGRGLQLLFYSVGIGQISSEVPQNLSASRPQDRQFILSSKKLLLSDSGFYLCAWSVLRDRYRGPYGYTFGSGTRLTVV.

This clone was seen only once. The genes are TRBV28 and TRBJ2-7, with TRBD1 matching over 11 bases. Germline V gene data show CDR1 as MDHEN and CDR2 as SYDVKM. The CDR3 totals 15 residues. After removal of 6 bases from V and 0 bases from J, the junction contained 4 bases not matched to a gene. The DNA for the CDR3 is TGTGCCAGCAGGGCGGGACAGGGGGGCTCCTACGAGCAGTACTTC. This codes for CASRAGQGGSYEQYF.

The rearrangement uses TRBV19 and TRBJ2-4; tentatively, D is TRBD2 (5 bases). Looked up from germline, CDR1 is LNHDA and CDR2 is SQIVND (reference sequence). V lost 0 bases and J 6 bases, leaving 6 bases between the germline ends. The CDR3 covers 13 residues. Here the CDR3 DNA reads TGTGCCAGTAGTATAGATCGGGGAAACATTCAGTACTTC. It yields the protein CASSIDRGNIQYF. Using reference TRBV19 and TRBJ2-4 for the parts outside the CDR3, the full variable domain is DGGITQSPKYLFRKEGQNVTLSCEQNLNHDAMYWYRQDPGQGLRLIYYSQIVNDFQKGDIAEGYSVSREKKESFPLTVTSAQKNPTAFYLCASSIDRGNIQYFGAGTRLSVL.

With respect to this clone: Distinct nucleotide sequences in the sample also encode this CDR3. The chain is built from TRBV27 and TRBJ2-1; 10 bases map to TRBD1. Unmatched junction bases numbered 1, after V lost 2 bases and J lost 6 bases. CDR1 is MNHEY, CDR2 SMNVEV, per germline (reference sequence). CDR3 size: 14 residues. The CDR3 bases are TGTGCCAGCAGTTTAGGACAGGGGGGCAATGAGCAGTTCTTC. Residues: CASSLGQGGNEQFF.

The chain combines TRBV7-8 with TRBJ2-5; 9 bases map to TRBD2. Trimming cost V 2 bases and J 5 bases; bases outside gene matches: 12. The CDR3 covers 17 residues. Germline V CDR1 and CDR2: SGHVS, FQNEAQ. The CDR3 loop is CASSLWASGMRGETQYF. The CDR3 DNA follows: TGTGCCAGCAGCTTATGGGCTAGCGGGATGAGGGGTGAGACCCAGTACTTC.

This chain joins TRBV24-1 and TRBJ2-5; 7 positions agree with TRBD1. The germline CDR1 and CDR2 sequences are KGHDR and SFDVKD. V lost 2 bases to trimming and J lost 5 bases; unmatched junction nucleotides: 7. This CDR3 contains 15 residues. The CDR3 spells CATSDSGRGQETQYF. The DNA for the CDR3 is TGTGCCACCAGTGATTCGGGTAGGGGGCAGGAGACCCAGTACTTC.

The genes are TRBV7-8 and TRBJ1-1, with a tentative D call TRBD1 (6 bases). The CDR3 contains 15 residues. Deletions cut 2 bases from V and 2 bases from J, with 12 bases between. CDR1 is SGHVS, CDR2 FQNEAQ, per germline. As DNA, the CDR3 is TGTGCCAGCAGCTTATTCGGCAGGGGAAACACTGAAGCTTTCTTT. Protein product: CASSLFGRGNTEAFF.